The rows below give T cell receptor beta chains drawn from one sample of a study of T cell clones after liver transplantation. Generated by immunoSEQ multiplex PCR, the TCRdb table keeps only in-frame clones and is missing some. The repertoire has under 35,000 clones, around 96% of them found once; the top ten carry approximately 26%. The sequencing here drew on CD8+ T cells from blood, taken 12 months after liver transplant. These receptors were collected from a human patient who received a liver transplant. Some T cells may be provided by the graft donor. Each CDR3 is given with its conserved first and last residue.

14 | TRBJ2-5 | TRBV4-1 | CASSLGPEQETQYF
11 | TRBJ2-5 | TRBV29-1 | CSGGTEETQYF
15 | TRBJ2-7 | TRBV7-9 | CASSPRTGYPYEQYF
13 | TRBJ2-5 | TRBV27 | CASSAVEGETQYF
13 | TRBJ2-2 | TRBV5-5 | CASSWGNTGELFF
15 | TRBJ2-7 | TRBV7-9 | CASSPAVSASYEQYF
13 | TRBJ2-3 | TRBV27 | CASSLHGTDTQYF
17 | TRBJ1-1 | TRBV4-3 | CASSQDWLEGAGTEAFF
14 | TRBJ2-7 | TRBV4-1 | CASSEMGGTYEQYF
13 | TRBJ2-6 | TRBV28 | CASSGRGANVLTF
14 | TRBJ2-1 | TRBV13 | CASSPGTSWNEQFF
15 | TRBJ2-5 | TRBV4-1 | CASSQDRRAAETQYF
14 | TRBJ2-7 | TRBV13 | CASSLGTDRYEQYF
11 | TRBJ2-2 | TRBV9 | CASSVSGELFF
17 | TRBJ2-7 | TRBV13 | CASSGTGTSGRVNEQYF
14 | TRBJ2-7 | TRBV28 | CASSDRDGPYEQYF
12 | TRBJ2-2 | TRBV28 | CAGLATTGELFF
15 | TRBJ2-3 | TRBV5-1 | CASSSSGRGTDTQYF
15 | TRBJ2-1 | TRBV9 | CASSVAGDLYNEQFF
21 | TRBJ2-3 | TRBV12-5 | CASGLTRGGGVSDPGTDTQYF
15 | TRBJ2-7 | TRBV29-1 | CSAEGGSGRFYEQYF
19 | TRBJ1-5 | TRBV4-1 | CASSPETGRGAYGNQPQHF
14 | TRBJ2-7 | TRBV29-1 | CSALDRGVTYEQYF
14 | TRBJ2-3 | TRBV30 | CAWSSGLATDTQYF
13 | TRBJ1-2 | TRBV7-9 | CASSLDPLHGYTF
14 | TRBJ2-7 | TRBV19 | CATAVSWGRYEQYF
14 | TRBJ2-7 | TRBV4-1 | CASSQDFDSYEQYF
16 | TRBJ1-6 | TRBV28 | CASSLLRANHNSPLHF
13 | TRBJ2-7 | TRBV4-1 | CASSDGVSYEQYF
12 | TRBJ2-7 | TRBV14 | CASSQDQREQYF
15 | NA | TRBV27 | CASSATGTPSYEQYF
14 | TRBJ2-7 | TRBV13 | CASTPDRGPYEQYF
17 | TRBJ2-5 | TRBV5-6 | CASSPILLGPDQETQYF
14 | TRBJ2-7 | TRBV14 | CASSRQDFSYEQYF
14 | TRBJ1-5 | TRBV28 | CASEKGFGNQPQHF
15 | TRBJ1-1 | TRBV11-3 | CASSPPTGAGTEAFF
13 | TRBJ1-2 | TRBV4-3 | CASSPALGYGYTF
13 | TRBJ2-7 | TRBV25-1 | CASSEVGTYEQYF
14 | TRBJ1-1 | TRBV7-9 | CASSPRTGSPEAFF
14 | TRBJ1-5 | TRBV7-8 | CASSWWTGNQPQHF
15 | TRBJ2-1 | TRBV9 | CASSVSGRPYNEQFF
12 | TRBJ1-5 | TRBV6-1 | CASSEVGQPQHF
19 | TRBJ2-4 | TRBV23-1 | CASSQPRGTAPSPEGIQYF
14 | TRBJ1-2 | TRBV29-1 | CSVEQGTLDYGYTF
18 | TRBJ1-2 | TRBV4-2 | CASSQEQGAELGNYGYTF
15 | TRBJ2-1 | TRBV9 | CASSGLRSSYNEQFF
14 | TRBJ2-1 | TRBV7-3 | CASSRLAYGNEQFF
14 | TRBJ1-1 | TRBV30 | CAWSQSEVSTEAFF